This entry describes one TCR beta chain. The antigen remains unidentified. At one end, the junction sequence differs from germline, possibly due to a read error. The PCR was carried out with 60 Vbeta primers and 13 Jbeta primers. Measured with immunoSEQ multiplex PCR; TCRdb has only the in-frame clones, and not every one. Here the sample spans around 100,000 clones, 67% being singletons. The germline V gene has CDR1 SEHNR and CDR2 FQNEAQ (reference sequence). The CDR3 sequence is 17 residues long. This sample stems from a study of cytomegalovirus exposure and HLA in healthy donors. Whole-study results and caveats: The study dropped some indistinguishable V segments, TRBV6-2 and TRBV6-3 among them. A link between a missense DCLRE1C variant and TCR beta V- and J-gene trimming emerged from a later analysis.

The chain combines TRBV7-9 with TRBJ2-5, with 16 bases matching TRBD2. This clonotype originated in a man younger than 35 in good health and CMV-seropositive. Specimen: PBMCs. The CDR3 sequence is CSSSPGTSGGAQETQYF. CDR3 nucleotides: TGTTCCAGCAGCCCAGGGACTAGCGGGGGGGCCCAAGAGACCCAGTACTTC.